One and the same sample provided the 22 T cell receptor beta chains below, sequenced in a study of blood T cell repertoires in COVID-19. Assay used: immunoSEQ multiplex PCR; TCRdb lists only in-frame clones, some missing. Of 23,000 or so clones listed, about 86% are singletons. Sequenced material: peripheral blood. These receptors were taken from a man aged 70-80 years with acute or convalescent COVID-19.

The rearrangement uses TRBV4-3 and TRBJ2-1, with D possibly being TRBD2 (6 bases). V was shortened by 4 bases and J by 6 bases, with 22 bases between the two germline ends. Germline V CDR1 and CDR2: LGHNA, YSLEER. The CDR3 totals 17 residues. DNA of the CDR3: TGCGCCAGCAGCCCCTTCCTGGACGGAAGACTAGTCAATGAGCAGTTCTTC. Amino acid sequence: CASSPFLDGRLVNEQFF.

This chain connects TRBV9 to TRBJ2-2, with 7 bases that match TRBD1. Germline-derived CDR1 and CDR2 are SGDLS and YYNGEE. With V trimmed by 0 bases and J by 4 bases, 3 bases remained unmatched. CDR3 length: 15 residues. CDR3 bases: TGTGCCAGCAGCGTAGGACAGGGAAGCACCGGGGAGCTGTTTTTT. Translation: CASSVGQGSTGELFF.

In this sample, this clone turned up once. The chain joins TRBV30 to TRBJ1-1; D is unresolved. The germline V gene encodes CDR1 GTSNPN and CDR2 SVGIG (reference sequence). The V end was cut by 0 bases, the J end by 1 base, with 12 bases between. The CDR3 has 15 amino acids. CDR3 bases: TGTGCCTGGAGTGTCAGTGGTACGTCGAACACTGAAGCTTTCTTT. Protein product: CAWSVSGTSNTEAFF.

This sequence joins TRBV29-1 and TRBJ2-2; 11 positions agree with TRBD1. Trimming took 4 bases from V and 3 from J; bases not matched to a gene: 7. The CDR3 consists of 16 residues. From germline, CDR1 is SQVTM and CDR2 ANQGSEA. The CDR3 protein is CSVAKGGQGDTGELFF. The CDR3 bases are TGCAGCGTTGCCAAAGGGGGACAGGGGGACACCGGGGAGCTGTTTTTT.

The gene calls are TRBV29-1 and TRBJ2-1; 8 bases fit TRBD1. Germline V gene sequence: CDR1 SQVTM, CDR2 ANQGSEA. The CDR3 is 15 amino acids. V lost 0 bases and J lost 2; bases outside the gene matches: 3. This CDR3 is CSVEDNRGAYNEQFF. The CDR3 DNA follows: TGCAGCGTTGAAGATAACAGGGGGGCCTACAATGAGCAGTTCTTC.

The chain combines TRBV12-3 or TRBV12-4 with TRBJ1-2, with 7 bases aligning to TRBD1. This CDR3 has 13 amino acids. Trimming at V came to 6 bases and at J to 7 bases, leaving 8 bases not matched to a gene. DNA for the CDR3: TGTGCCAGCAGGCCCGGGACAGTCGTTGGCTACACCTTC. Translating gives CASRPGTVVGYTF.

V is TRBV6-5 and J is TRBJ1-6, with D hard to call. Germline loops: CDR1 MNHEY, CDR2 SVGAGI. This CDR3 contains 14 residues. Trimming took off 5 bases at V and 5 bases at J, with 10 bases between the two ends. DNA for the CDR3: TGTGCCAGCAGTATCGGGTGGGATAATTCACCCCTCCACTTT. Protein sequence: CASSIGWDNSPLHF.

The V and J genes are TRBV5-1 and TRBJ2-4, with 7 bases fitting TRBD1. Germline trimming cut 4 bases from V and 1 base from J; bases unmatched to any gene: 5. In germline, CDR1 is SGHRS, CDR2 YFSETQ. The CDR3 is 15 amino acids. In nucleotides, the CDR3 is TGCGCCAGCAGCCCATCGGACAGGGCCAAAAACATTCAGTACTTC. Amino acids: CASSPSDRAKNIQYF.

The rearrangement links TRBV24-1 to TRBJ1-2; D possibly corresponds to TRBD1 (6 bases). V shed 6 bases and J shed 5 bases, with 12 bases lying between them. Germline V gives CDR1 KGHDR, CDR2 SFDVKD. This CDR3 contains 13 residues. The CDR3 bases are TGTGCCACCAGTCAGGGGATGGGATATGGCTACACCTTC. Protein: CATSQGMGYGYTF.

The CDR3 DNA reads TGTGCCACCAGTGGTCAGGAGGGAAATACAGGGGCACGAGATACGCAGTATTTT. Translating it yields CATSGQEGNTGARDTQYF. The rearrangement joins TRBV24-1 to TRBJ2-3; tentatively, D is TRBD1 (7 bases). V was shortened by 5 bases and J by 5 bases, with 25 bases between the two germline ends. CDR1 is KGHDR and CDR2 is SFDVKD in the germline V gene. This CDR3 has 18 residues.

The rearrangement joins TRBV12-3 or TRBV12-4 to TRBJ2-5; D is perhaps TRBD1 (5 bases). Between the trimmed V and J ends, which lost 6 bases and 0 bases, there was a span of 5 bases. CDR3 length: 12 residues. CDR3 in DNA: TGTGCCAGCAGGACAGACCAAGAGACCCAGTACTTC. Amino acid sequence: CASRTDQETQYF.

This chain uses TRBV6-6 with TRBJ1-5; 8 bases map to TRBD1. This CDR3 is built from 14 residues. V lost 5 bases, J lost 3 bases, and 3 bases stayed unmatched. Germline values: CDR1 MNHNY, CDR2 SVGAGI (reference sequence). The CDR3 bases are TGTGCCAGCAGTACGACAGGGGACAATCAGCCCCAGCATTTT. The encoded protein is CASSTTGDNQPQHF.

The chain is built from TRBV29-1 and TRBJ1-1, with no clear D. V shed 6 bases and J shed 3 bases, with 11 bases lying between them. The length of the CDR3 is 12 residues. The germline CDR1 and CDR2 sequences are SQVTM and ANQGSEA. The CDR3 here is CSVVLFYTEAFF. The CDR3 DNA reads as TGCAGCGTCGTCCTTTTTTACACTGAAGCTTTCTTT.

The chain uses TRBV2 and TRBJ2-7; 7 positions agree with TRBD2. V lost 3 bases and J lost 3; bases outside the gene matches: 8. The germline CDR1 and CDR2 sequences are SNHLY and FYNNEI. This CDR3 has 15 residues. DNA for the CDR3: TGTGCCAGCAGTGATCCGGGAGGCCAGGGCTACGAGCAGTACTTC. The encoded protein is CASSDPGGQGYEQYF.

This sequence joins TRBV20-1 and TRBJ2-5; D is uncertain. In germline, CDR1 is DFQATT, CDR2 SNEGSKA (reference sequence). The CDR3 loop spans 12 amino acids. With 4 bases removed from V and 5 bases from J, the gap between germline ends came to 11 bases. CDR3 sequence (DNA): TGCAGTGCTAATGACCGCCGGGAGACCCAGTACTTC. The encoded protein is CSANDRRETQYF.

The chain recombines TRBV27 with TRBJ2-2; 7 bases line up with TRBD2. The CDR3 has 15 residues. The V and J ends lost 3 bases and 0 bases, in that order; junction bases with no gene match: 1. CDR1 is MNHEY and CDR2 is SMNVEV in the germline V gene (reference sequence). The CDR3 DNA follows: TGTGCCAGCAGTTTTGCGGGGGCGAACACCGGGGAGCTGTTTTTT. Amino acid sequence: CASSFAGANTGELFF.

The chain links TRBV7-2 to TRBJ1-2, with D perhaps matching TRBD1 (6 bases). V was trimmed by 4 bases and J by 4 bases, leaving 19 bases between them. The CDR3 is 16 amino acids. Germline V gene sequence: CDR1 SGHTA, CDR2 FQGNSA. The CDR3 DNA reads TGTGCCAGCAGCTCCCAGACAGGAACCTCCCTCTATGGCTACACCTTC. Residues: CASSSQTGTSLYGYTF.

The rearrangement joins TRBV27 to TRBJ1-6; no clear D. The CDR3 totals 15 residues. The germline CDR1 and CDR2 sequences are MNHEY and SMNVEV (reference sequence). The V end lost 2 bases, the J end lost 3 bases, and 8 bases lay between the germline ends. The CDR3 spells CASSLTGGYNSPLHF. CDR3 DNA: TGTGCCAGCAGTTTAACTGGCGGCTATAATTCACCCCTCCACTTT.

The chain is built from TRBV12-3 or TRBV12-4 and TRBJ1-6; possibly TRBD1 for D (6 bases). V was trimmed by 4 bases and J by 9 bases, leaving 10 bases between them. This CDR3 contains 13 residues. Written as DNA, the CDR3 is TGTGCCAGCAGTTACCGGACAGCTTCACCCCTCCACTTT. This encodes CASSYRTASPLHF.

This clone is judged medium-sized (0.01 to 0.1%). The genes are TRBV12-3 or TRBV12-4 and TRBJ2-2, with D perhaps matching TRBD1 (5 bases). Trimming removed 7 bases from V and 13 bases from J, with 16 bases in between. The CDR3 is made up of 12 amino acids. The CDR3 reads CASTPGQAGLFF. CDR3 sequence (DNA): TGTGCCAGCACCCCAGGACAAGCTGGGCTGTTTTTT.

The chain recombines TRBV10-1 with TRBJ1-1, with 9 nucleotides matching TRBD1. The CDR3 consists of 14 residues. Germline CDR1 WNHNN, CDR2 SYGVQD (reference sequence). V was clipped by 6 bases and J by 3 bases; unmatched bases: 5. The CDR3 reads CASSRDRGDTEAFF. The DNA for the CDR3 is TGCGCCAGCAGCCGTGACAGGGGGGACACTGAAGCTTTCTTT.

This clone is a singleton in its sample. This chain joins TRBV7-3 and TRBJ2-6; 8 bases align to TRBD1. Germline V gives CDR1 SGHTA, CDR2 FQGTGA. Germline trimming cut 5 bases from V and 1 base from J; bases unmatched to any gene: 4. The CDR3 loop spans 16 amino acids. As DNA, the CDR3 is TGTGCCAGCAGCCTCACAGGGGGGTCTGGGGCCAACGTCCTGACTTTC. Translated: CASSLTGGSGANVLTF. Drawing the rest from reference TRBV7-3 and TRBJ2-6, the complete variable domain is GAGVSQTPSNKVTEKGKYVELRCDPISGHTALYWYRQSLGQGPEFLIYFQGTGAADDSGLPNDRFFAVRPEGSVSTLKIQRTERGDSAVYLCASSLTGGSGANVLTFGAGSRLTVL.